The clone carrying this T cell receptor (beta chain) occurred a few times. This CDR3 is built from 16 residues. Germline assignment: CDR1 MGHRA and CDR2 YSYEKL. The V gene lost 4 bases and the J gene lost 0 bases, with 15 bases spanning the gap. The entry originates in a study of lymphopenia after photon versus proton radiotherapy. Produced via immunoSEQ multiplex PCR; TCRdb's table is partial and in-frame only. The sample includes 150,000 to 200,000 clones, 70% to 90% of them seen just once. The J gene is TRBJ1-2, the V gene TRBV4-1; D remains unclear. The clonotype was recovered from a man aged 45 to 65 with gastric cancer. Material: peripheral blood, obtained from a patient treated with photon-based radiotherapy. The CDR3 is CASSPPGSFPNYGYTF. For the CDR3, the DNA is TGCGCCAGCAGCCCCCCGGGCTCATTTCCTAACTATGGCTACACCTTC.